This T cell receptor (beta chain) was recovered during a study of identical twins. TCRdb itself ran the 5' RACE reads through MiXCR, one entry per CDR3 protein. The sample yields 750,000 to 950,000 distinct CDR3 sequences, about 12% seen once. V shed 2 bases and J shed 9 bases, with 11 bases lying between them. CDR3 size: 13 residues. Looked up from germline, CDR1 is ENHRY and CDR2 is SYGVKD. At least ten counts were recorded for this clonotype. The antigen remains undetermined. General observations from the study: Those out-of-frame alpha sequences shared by twins showed an excess of low generation probability.

The data were also submitted as part of a second study, on yellow fever vaccine responses in identical twins.

Sequenced material: PBMCs. The sequence derives from a woman aged 18-30 years in good health. The V gene is TRBV10-3, the J gene TRBJ2-1; D perhaps matches TRBD2 (6 bases). The CDR3 bases are TGTGCCATCAGTGAGACGGGAGCCGGTGAGCAGTTCTTC. Protein: CAISETGAGEQFF.